This T cell receptor (beta chain) was sequenced for a study of blood T cell repertoires in COVID-19. On the study more broadly: PBMCs, B-cell-depleted T cells, or T cells provided the cDNA or gDNA that made up the material.

CDR1 and CDR2 (germline): MNHEY, SVGAGI. The V end lost 4 bases, the J end lost 2 bases, and 9 bases lay between the germline ends. The CDR3 is 14 amino acids. Profiling relied on immunoSEQ multiplex PCR, and the TCRdb table lists in-frame clones only, not all of them. Of 150,000 to 200,000 clones detected, roughly 85% appear once; the ten largest clones hold about 9.6%. The source material was peripheral blood. The genes are TRBV6-5 and TRBJ1-5, with D tentatively TRBD1 (6 bases). This receptor was taken from a man aged 45-60 years with active or convalescent COVID-19. CDR3: CASSWSGGNQPQHF. The CDR3 DNA is TGTGCCAGCAGTTGGTCAGGGGGCAATCAGCCCCAGCATTTT.